This T cell receptor beta chain was documented in a study of T-cell reconstitution after alpha-beta-depleted transplantation in children. Ten or more counts support this clonotype. The CDR3 runs to 12 residues. Trimming took 3 bases from V and 7 from J, leaving 8 bases between them. From germline, CDR1 is SGDLS and CDR2 YYNGEE. Preparation of the TCRbeta library was carried out with unique molecular identifiers. TCRdb used MiXCR to reprocess the PCR reads, holding one entry per CDR3 protein. This table holds 230,000 or so distinct CDR3 sequences, about 12% found once. The chain carries TRBV9 and TRBJ1-3, with TRBD1 as a possible D gene (5 bases). This receptor was taken from a human donor who donated a stem cell graft to a child with acute lymphoblastic leukemia. This sample comprised PBMCs from the stem cell graft donor, obtained from the stem cell graft. CDR3 amino acids: CASSATGNTIYF. CDR3 in DNA: TGTGCCAGCAGCGCCACAGGCAACACCATATATTTT.